Listed here are 31 T cell receptor beta chains from one sample, sequenced in a study of T cells in Graves' hyperthyroidism and ophthalmopathy. Researchers amplified the TCR beta CDR3 regions from RNA transcripts. With the HTBI primer set, the TCR CDR3 went through a first round of RT-PCR. TCRdb ran MiXCR on the multiplex PCR reads and lists one entry per CDR3 protein. The data hold 460,000 or so distinct CDR3 sequences, with about an eighth observed a single time. Source material: blood. Receptors originate from a woman aged 18-30 years with Graves' hyperthyroidism.

This clonotype has a count of ten or more. The CDR3, as DNA: TGCAGCGTTGAAGATAGACATACCTACGAGCAGTACTTC. This sequence encodes CSVEDRHTYEQYF. This chain uses TRBV29-1 with TRBJ2-7; D uncertain. The V gene lost 0 bases and the J gene lost 2 bases, with 8 bases spanning the gap. Germline-derived CDR1 and CDR2 are SQVTM and ANQGSEA. The CDR3 spans 13 residues.

This clonotype has at least ten counts. The chain recombines TRBV15 with TRBJ2-7, with no clear D. There are 16 residues in the CDR3. Trimming took 1 base from V and 9 from J, leaving 22 bases between them. CDR1 is LNHNV, CDR2 YYDKDF, per germline (reference sequence). The CDR3 is CATSRGYGREDPGQYF. CDR3 DNA sequence: TGTGCCACCAGCAGAGGTTATGGGCGCGAGGACCCGGGGCAGTACTTC.

This clonotype was counted ten times or more. CDR3 sequence: CSARLGQPSYEQYF. CDR3 sequence (DNA): TGCAGTGCTAGGTTGGGACAGCCCTCCTACGAGCAGTACTTC. The gene calls are TRBV20-1 and TRBJ2-7, with TRBD1 identical over 7 bases. CDR3 length: 14 amino acids. The junction had 5 bases not matched to a gene; V was cut back by 3 bases and J by 0 bases. Looked up from germline, CDR1 is DFQATT and CDR2 is SNEGSKA (reference sequence).

At least ten counts were recorded for this clonotype. The chain links TRBV6-1 to TRBJ2-7; tentatively, D is TRBD1 (5 bases). Trimming left V 2 bases short and J 3 bases short, with 11 bases between. This CDR3 region has 14 residues. CDR1 is MNHNS and CDR2 is SASEGT in the germline V gene. The CDR3 sequence is CASSEILDSYEQYF. In DNA, the CDR3 is TGTGCCAGCAGTGAAATTCTTGACAGCTACGAGCAGTACTTC.

In this sample, this clonotype turned up many times. The V and J genes are TRBV11-2 and TRBJ2-1, with 11 bases aligning to TRBD2. Germline V CDR1 and CDR2: SGHAT, FQNNGV. J lost 5 bases, V lost 5 bases, and 8 bases had no gene match. The CDR3 runs 16 residues. In DNA, the CDR3 is TGTGCCAGCAGCGCGTCTAGCGGGAGGATCAACAATGAGCAGTTCTTC. Its translation is CASSASSGRINNEQFF.

This clonotype has ten or more counts. J is TRBJ2-3 and V is TRBV28, with TRBD1 identical over 8 bases. The CDR3 covers 14 residues. Trimming removed 6 bases from V and 2 bases from J; junction bases left unmatched: 4. Germline V CDR1 and CDR2: MDHEN, SYDVKM. As DNA, the CDR3 is TGTGCCAGCAGGGTACAGGGGGTCACAGATACGCAGTATTTT. Translation gives CASRVQGVTDTQYF.

V and J are TRBV13 and TRBJ1-2, with 8 bases lining up with TRBD1. Trimming at V came to 1 base and at J to 7 bases, leaving 11 bases not matched to a gene. The CDR3 is 16 amino acids. CDR1 is PRHDT, CDR2 FYEKMQ, per germline (reference sequence). CDR3 nucleotide sequence: TGTGCCAGCAGCTTAGTAGGCCCGCAGGGGGCGGGTGGCTACACCTTC. Translating it yields CASSLVGPQGAGGYTF. Drawing the rest from reference TRBV13 and TRBJ1-2, the complete variable domain is AAGVIQSPRHLIKEKRETATLKCYPIPRHDTVYWYQQGPGQDPQFLISFYEKMQSDKGSIPDRFSAQQFSDYHSELNMSSLELGDSALYFCASSLVGPQGAGGYTFGSGTRLTVV.

Ten or more counts support this clonotype. The rearrangement links TRBV19 to TRBJ1-2; D gene ambiguous. This CDR3 is 13 amino acids long. V lost 7 bases and J lost 3, with 12 bases in between. Germline CDR1 is LNHDA and CDR2 is SQIVND (reference sequence). CDR3 sequence reads: CASTTPRDYGYTF. The CDR3, as DNA: TGTGCCAGTACTACCCCGAGGGACTATGGCTACACCTTC.

This clonotype has ten or more counts. The chain couples TRBV12-3 or TRBV12-4 to TRBJ2-1; D remains ambiguous. The V end was cut by 4 bases, the J end by 6 bases, with 10 bases between. The CDR3 is made up of 13 amino acids. The CDR3: CASSSPPGNEQFF. The CDR3 DNA sequence: TGTGCCAGCAGTTCACCCCCAGGCAATGAGCAGTTCTTC.

The J gene is TRBJ2-7, the V gene TRBV27; TRBD2 matches 9 bases. V was pared by 4 bases and J by 0 bases, with 4 bases of the junction left unmatched. There are 15 residues in the CDR3. Germline values: CDR1 MNHEY, CDR2 SMNVEV (reference sequence). The CDR3, as DNA: TGTGCCAGCAGTTCCGTGCGGGAGGGCTCCTACGAGCAGTACGTC. Encoded protein: CASSSVREGSYEQYV.

This clonotype has a count of ten or more. This CDR3 fails to terminate in the conserved phenylalanine or tryptophan, so it likely reflects a read error. The rearrangement links TRBV18 to TRBJ2-5; either TRBD1 or TRBD2 may fit D (5 bases each). The germline V and J ends were trimmed by 3 bases and 11 bases, with 19 bases remaining between them. This CDR3 is 14 amino acids long. The V gene's germline CDR1 is KGHSH and CDR2 LQKENI. CDR3 loop: CASSPGSGPALQYV. For the CDR3, the DNA is TGTGCCAGCTCACCTGGATCGGGACCGGCCCTTCAGTACGTC.

V usage is TRBV5-5 and J usage is TRBJ1-5; 8 bases fit TRBD1. This CDR3 comprises 15 residues. Losses at the gene ends were 2 bases for V and 2 bases for J; bases not matched to a gene: 3. Germline CDR1 and CDR2: SGHKS and YYEKEE (reference sequence). In nucleotides, the CDR3 is TGTGCCAGCAGCTTAAGGGGACAGGGCAATCAGCCCCAGCATTTT. This encodes CASSLRGQGNQPQHF.

The rearrangement links TRBV5-1 to TRBJ1-1; D not resolved. V dropped 1 base and J dropped 3 bases, with 7 bases sitting between them. This CDR3 comprises 13 residues. CDR1 and CDR2 from the germline V gene are SGHRS and YFSETQ. CDR3 sequence (DNA): TGCGCCAGCAGCTTGTTTGCGGACACTGAAGCTTTCTTT. This codes for CASSLFADTEAFF. Complete variable domain (other parts from reference TRBV5-1 and TRBJ1-1): KAGVTQTPRYLIKTRGQQVTLSCSPISGHRSVSWYQQTPGQGLQFLFEYFSETQRNKGNFPGRFSGRQFSNSRSEMNVSTLELGDSALYLCASSLFADTEAFFGQGTRLTVV.

This clonotype was counted a single time. This may be a read error: a much more frequent sequence differs by one nucleotide. V gene TRBV5-1 combines with J gene TRBJ2-3, with 10 bases aligning to TRBD2. Germline V gene lookup returns CDR1 SGHRS and CDR2 YFSETQ. The CDR3 sequence is 16 residues long. The CDR3 DNA is TGCGCCAGCAGCCTCCTAGCGGGAGAAGTGGCAGATACGCGGTATTTT. Translating gives CASSLLAGEVADTRYF. Full variable domain (missing parts from reference TRBV5-1 and TRBJ2-3): KAGVTQTPRYLIKTRGQQVTLSCSPISGHRSVSWYQQTPGQGLQFLFEYFSETQRNKGNFPGRFSGRQFSNSRSEMNVSTLELGDSALYLCASSLLAGEVADTRYFGPGTRLTVL.

This clonotype came up a few times. The chain couples TRBV4-1 to TRBJ2-4; 8 bases line up with TRBD2. After removal of 5 bases from V and 5 bases from J, the junction contained 8 bases not matched to a gene. The CDR3 contains 15 residues. CDR1 and CDR2 (germline): MGHRA, YSYEKL. CDR3 nucleotides: TGCGCCAGCAGCACAATCGGGGGGGCCGAAAACATTCAGTACTTC. Its protein is CASSTIGGAENIQYF.

This clonotype came up many times. This rearrangement joins TRBV10-3 to TRBJ2-1; 9 bases are a match to TRBD2. Unmatched junction bases numbered 6, after V lost 9 bases and J lost 0 bases. The CDR3 is 15 residues long. CDR1 and CDR2 from the germline V gene are ENHRY and SYGVKD. The CDR3 nucleotides are TGTGCCATAGGGTTTAGCGGGAGCTCCTACAATGAGCAGTTCTTC. Protein product: CAIGFSGSSYNEQFF.

The sample holds many counts of this clonotype. V gene TRBV7-3 combines with J gene TRBJ1-1, with TRBD1 matching over 9 bases. CDR1 and CDR2 from the germline V gene are SGHTA and FQGTGA. This CDR3 spans 13 amino acids. The J segment lost 6 bases and the V segment lost 4 bases, leaving 3 bases of the junction unmatched. The CDR3 bases are TGTGCCAGCAGCTACCGACAGGGGGCTGAAGCTTTCTTT. Translating gives CASSYRQGAEAFF.

This clonotype was picked up many times. The CDR3 DNA sequence: TGTGCCAGCAGCTTAGAGCCGTGGCAGGGAGATGAAAAACTGTTTTTT. This sequence encodes CASSLEPWQGDEKLFF. The V and J genes are TRBV11-3 and TRBJ1-4, with a tentative D call TRBD1 (5 bases). The germline V gene encodes CDR1 SGHNT and CDR2 YENEEA. V shed 0 bases and J shed 6 bases, with 14 bases lying between them. CDR3 length: 16 amino acids.

This clonotype was detected many times. This chain links TRBV14 with TRBJ2-3; 7 bases line up with TRBD2. The ends lost 0 bases at V and 2 bases at J; junction bases unmatched: 8. The CDR3 is made up of 17 amino acids. CDR1 SGHDN and CDR2 FVKESK come from the germline V gene. The CDR3 sequence: CASSQDQTSRYTDTQYF. The CDR3 nucleotides are TGTGCCAGCAGCCAAGATCAGACTAGCAGATACACAGATACGCAGTATTTT.

This clonotype was seen more than once but under ten times. V gene TRBV20-1 combines with J gene TRBJ2-5; weak D call: TRBD2 (6 bases). The germline gives CDR1 DFQATT, CDR2 SNEGSKA (reference sequence). The CDR3 has 15 amino acids. Trimming pared 3 bases from V and 5 bases from J, leaving 19 bases between. This CDR3 is CSARAPREPSETQYF. In DNA, the CDR3 is TGCAGTGCTAGGGCGCCACGGGAGCCCTCGGAGACCCAGTACTTC.

This rearrangement joins TRBV19 to TRBJ2-5; D possibly corresponds to TRBD2 (6 bases). The germline CDR1 and CDR2 sequences are LNHDA and SQIVND (reference sequence). V was shortened by 6 bases and J by 1 base, with 9 bases between the two germline ends. The CDR3 totals 13 residues. The CDR3 is CASRRLGQETQYF. CDR3 in DNA: TGTGCCAGTAGAAGACTAGGCCAAGAGACCCAGTACTTC.

This clonotype showed up just a few times. The rearrangement links TRBV7-8 to TRBJ1-6; D is ambiguous. CDR3 length: 14 residues. V was pared by 1 base and J by 9 bases, with 10 bases between. CDR1 and CDR2 (germline): SGHVS, FQNEAQ. This chain's CDR3 is CASSLGRRGSPLHF. The CDR3 nucleotides are TGTGCCAGCAGCTTAGGACGCCGGGGTTCACCCCTCCACTTT.

This clonotype was observed many times. The rearrangement joins TRBV13 to TRBJ2-1; the D gene is possibly TRBD2 (6 bases). The ends were cut back, 7 bases at V and 6 bases at J, with 16 bases in the middle. Germline V gene data show CDR1 as PRHDT and CDR2 as FYEKMQ (reference sequence). The CDR3 length is 14 residues. Here the CDR3 DNA reads TGTGCCAGCATCAGACTAGGACAAACCAATGAGCAGTTCTTC. It translates to CASIRLGQTNEQFF.

This clonotype was observed a few times. A much larger clone lies a single base off, so this may be a read error. The chain combines TRBV2 with TRBJ1-5, with 7 bases matching TRBD1. Per germline, CDR1 SNHLY and CDR2 FYNNEI. CDR3 length: 15 amino acids. With 4 bases clipped from V and 2 bases from J, the junction kept 5 bases outside the gene matches. The DNA for the CDR3 is TGTGCCAGCAGTGTGGAGACAGGGCGCAATCAGCCCCAGCATTTT. Protein sequence: CASSVETGRNQPQHF.

This clonotype has more than one count but fewer than ten. The genes are TRBV28 and TRBJ1-5, with D perhaps TRBD1 (5 bases). From germline, CDR1 is MDHEN and CDR2 SYDVKM. The CDR3 is 15 residues long. The V end lost 6 bases, the J end lost 9 bases, and 21 bases lay between the germline ends. The CDR3 DNA follows: TGTGCCAGCAGGGAATGGGACGCTCTAGTAGGGCCCCAGCATTTT. Its translation: CASREWDALVGPQHF.

This clonotype has only a few counts. The rearrangement links TRBV19 to TRBJ2-1; D gene ambiguous. Germline CDR1 LNHDA, CDR2 SQIVND (reference sequence). The germline V and J ends were trimmed by 4 bases and 8 bases, with 12 bases remaining between them. CDR3 size: 13 residues. CDR3 in amino acids: CASSTGPSDEQFF. The CDR3 DNA reads as TGTGCCAGTAGTACCGGACCCTCCGATGAGCAGTTCTTC.

This clonotype was seen at least ten times. The chain recombines TRBV10-3 with TRBJ1-1; unclear D gene. Trimming took off 1 base at V and 1 base at J, with 4 bases between the two ends. Germline CDR1 and CDR2: ENHRY and SYGVKD. This CDR3 has 13 amino acids. CDR3 sequence: CAISELGNTEAFF. The CDR3 DNA follows: TGTGCCATCAGTGAGTTGGGGAACACTGAAGCTTTCTTT.

The sample holds many counts of this clonotype. The chain couples TRBV6-1 to TRBJ1-1; TRBD1 is a possible D gene (5 bases). Germline values: CDR1 MNHNS, CDR2 SASEGT. The V end was cut by 5 bases, the J end by 5 bases, with 12 bases between. This CDR3 has 13 residues. The CDR3 here is CASSYHGGTEAFF. CDR3 nucleotide sequence: TGTGCCAGCAGTTATCATGGGGGGACTGAAGCTTTCTTT.

This clonotype was detected ten times or more. This chain uses TRBV5-1 with TRBJ2-2, with D perhaps matching TRBD1 (5 bases). This CDR3 spans 15 amino acids. Germline CDR1 is SGHRS and CDR2 is YFSETQ. Trimming pared 5 bases from V and 1 base from J, leaving 12 bases between. The CDR3 is CASRPIQGNTGELFF. The CDR3 nucleotides are TGCGCCAGCAGACCGATCCAGGGGAACACCGGGGAGCTGTTTTTT.

The chain joins TRBV28 to TRBJ2-2, with D maybe TRBD2 (5 bases). Germline V gene sequence: CDR1 MDHEN, CDR2 SYDVKM. The ends were cut back, 11 bases at V and 5 bases at J, with 12 bases in the middle. This CDR3 has 12 residues. The CDR3 protein is CAGNRGTGELFF. The CDR3 DNA follows: TGTGCCGGTAATAGAGGGACCGGGGAGCTGTTTTTT.

In this sample, this clonotype turned up a few times. The V call is TRBV7-2, the J call TRBJ1-2; D remains unclear. Germline V gives CDR1 SGHTA, CDR2 FQGNSA. Deletions cut 2 bases from V and 5 bases from J, with 18 bases between. The CDR3 has 16 amino acids. The DNA for the CDR3 is TGTGCCAGCAGCTTAACTGGGCAAGTGTTTTTTTATGGCTACACCTTC. It is translated as CASSLTGQVFFYGYTF.